This T cell receptor (beta chain) appears in the sequencing data of a study of T-cell reconstitution after alpha-beta-depleted transplantation in children. Researchers prepared the TCRbeta library using unique molecular identifiers, the study reports. One entry per CDR3 protein results from TCRdb running MiXCR on the PCR reads. The sample contains around 530,000 distinct CDR3 sequences, approximately 30% of which appear only once. Germline loops: CDR1 ENHRY, CDR2 SYGVKD. The CDR3 extends over 14 amino acids. V was pared by 10 bases and J by 6 bases, with 19 bases between. This receptor was identified in a human donor who donated a stem cell graft to a child with aplastic anemia. V and J are TRBV10-3 and TRBJ1-5; D possibly corresponds to TRBD1 (5 bases). The input for sequencing was PBMCs from the stem cell graft donor, taken from the stem cell graft. The CDR3 loop reads CANPGGYKGQPQHF. In DNA form, the CDR3 reads TGTGCCAACCCGGGGGGTTATAAGGGTCAGCCCCAGCATTTT.